This TCR beta chain was observed in a study of shared clonotypes between healthy human individuals. Per germline, CDR1 MNHEY and CDR2 SMNVEV (reference sequence). With V trimmed by 3 bases and J by 9 bases, 21 bases remained unmatched. CDR3 length: 18 amino acids. Using roughly 180 ng DNA, some 30,000 T cell genomes, the sorted-subset replicate PCRs were run. TCRdb keeps only in-frame clones here, not all; method: immunoSEQ multiplex PCR. Among about 2 million clones listed, 85% to 95% were seen once. The V call is TRBV27, the J call TRBJ1-1, with 8 bases lining up with TRBD1. Input material: naive CD4+ T cells sorted from blood. Regarding subset: CD45RA+ positively selected. The sequence was collected from a man younger than 35 in good health. CDR3 nucleotides: TGTGCCAGCAGTTTCCGTGGACAGGTGTCTCGGGACAGGCTGAAAGCTTTCTTT. Translation gives CASSFRGQVSRDRLKAFF.